The clone carrying this T cell receptor (beta chain) was counted at least ten times. Its specificity is unknown. The repertoire was sequenced with immunoSEQ multiplex PCR; TCRdb's copy has only in-frame clones and lacks some. This sample carries 32,000 or so clones and no singletons, and approximately 3% goes to the top ten. Trimming shortened V by 2 bases and J by 4 bases, and 8 bases separated the two germline ends. The CDR3 spans 13 residues. The germline V gene encodes CDR1 MNHEY and CDR2 SVGAGI. The data were obtained in a study of T cells after posttransplantation cyclophosphamide. The study, taken as a whole, reports: Skin or GI-infiltrating T cells shared few TRB sequences with blood.

The material sequenced was PBMCs. V usage is TRBV6-5 and J usage is TRBJ1-1; TRBD1 is a possible D gene (5 bases). This clonotype was obtained from an older woman in good health, CMV-negative, and a related stem cell transplant donor. The CDR3 coding sequence is TGTGCCAGCAGTTACGGCAGGGTCACTGAAGCTTTCTTT. Translated: CASSYGRVTEAFF.